The 22 T cell receptor beta chains presented below share a single source sample, sequenced in a study of CD8+ T cells in alopecia areata. Sequencing used cDNA as its template, made by extracting RNA and reverse transcribing it. Sequencing used immunoSEQ multiplex PCR; TCRdb keeps in-frame clones, though not all of them. The data contain 95,000 to 150,000 clones, 47% of them seen just once; the ten biggest clones take up approximately 10%. Sequencing input: NKG2D-low CD8+ T cells sorted from blood. Receptors originate from a human donor with alopecia areata.

The V gene is TRBV5-6, the J gene TRBJ2-7, with D hard to call. The germline gives CDR1 SGHDT, CDR2 YYEEEE. V was cut by 2 bases and J by 3 bases, with 12 bases left in between. The CDR3 extends over 14 amino acids. The CDR3 here is CASSFGVGDYEQYF. The CDR3 bases are TGTGCCAGCAGCTTCGGCGTCGGAGACTACGAGCAGTACTTC.

The chain links TRBV28 to TRBJ2-5; TRBD1 is a possible D gene (5 bases). This CDR3 spans 13 amino acids. CDR1 is MDHEN and CDR2 is SYDVKM in the germline V gene. V lost 6 bases and J 3 bases, leaving 11 bases between the germline ends. The CDR3 coding sequence is TGTGCCAGCAGGACGCAGGGTGAAGAGACCCAGTACTTC. It codes for CASRTQGEETQYF.

The V and J genes are TRBV29-1 and TRBJ2-7, with a possible D match to TRBD1 (6 bases). The germline V and J ends were trimmed by 8 bases and 2 bases, with 13 bases remaining between them. Germline V gives CDR1 SQVTM, CDR2 ANQGSEA. This CDR3 has 12 amino acids. CDR3 region: CSYRDITYEQYF. CDR3 nucleotides: TGCAGCTACCGGGACATAACCTACGAGCAGTACTTC.

The J gene is TRBJ2-7, the V gene TRBV29-1; 11 bases fit TRBD2. V lost 6 bases, J lost 3 bases, and 4 bases stayed unmatched. The CDR3 has 13 residues. The germline V gene has CDR1 SQVTM and CDR2 ANQGSEA. The CDR3 sequence is CSVTSGSIYEQYF. The CDR3 bases are TGCAGCGTCACTAGCGGGAGCATCTACGAGCAGTACTTC.

The CDR3 protein is CASSYEETQYF. As DNA, the CDR3 is TGTGCCAGCAGTTACGAGGAGACCCAGTACTTC. The gene calls are TRBV6-5 and TRBJ2-5; the D is unclear. Per the germline V gene, CDR1 is MNHEY and CDR2 is SVGAGI. Trimming cost V 2 bases and J 5 bases, with 3 bases left between them. There are 11 residues in the CDR3.

The rearrangement uses TRBV4-2 and TRBJ1-1; TRBD1 might be the D (6 bases). The V and J ends lost 3 bases and 4 bases respectively, with 24 bases between them. The CDR3 is made up of 18 amino acids. Germline V gives CDR1 LGHNA, CDR2 YNFKEQ. This CDR3 is CASSHANTPGQGGTEAFF. CDR3 bases: TGTGCCAGCAGCCATGCAAATACTCCGGGCCAAGGGGGCACTGAAGCTTTCTTT.

The V and J genes are TRBV29-1 and TRBJ1-2; D uncertain. This CDR3 is 11 amino acids long. V was clipped by 8 bases and J by 8 bases, with 15 bases between them. Germline loops: CDR1 SQVTM, CDR2 ANQGSEA. CDR3 region: CSIDGLLGYTF. The CDR3 nucleotides are TGCAGCATCGACGGACTATTAGGCTACACCTTC.

In the case of this clone: The identical CDR3 is also encoded by other nucleotide sequences in the sample. The chain combines TRBV27 with TRBJ2-2, with D unresolved. V shed 2 bases and J shed 4 bases, with 2 bases lying between them. There are 12 residues in the CDR3. Germline CDR1 MNHEY, CDR2 SMNVEV (reference sequence). CDR3 sequence (DNA): TGTGCCAGCAGTTTACTCACCGGGGAGCTGTTTTTT. Its translation is CASSLLTGELFF.

This clone was counted a few times. The J gene is TRBJ2-3, the V gene TRBV5-6; 7 bases map to TRBD2. V shed 2 bases and J 10 bases; nucleotides not matched to a gene: 4. Germline CDR1 and CDR2: SGHDT and YYEEEE. The length of the CDR3 is 12 residues. This chain's CDR3 is CASSFASGPQYF. CDR3 sequence (DNA): TGTGCCAGCAGCTTCGCTAGCGGACCGCAGTATTTT.

The chain uses TRBV30 and TRBJ2-1, with D tentatively TRBD1 (6 bases). Germline-derived CDR1 and CDR2 are GTSNPN and SVGIG (reference sequence). V was pared by 2 bases and J by 10 bases, with 12 bases between. The length of the CDR3 is 12 residues. The CDR3 DNA sequence: TGTGCCTGGAGTCAGACAGGCATGGAGCAGTTCTTC. It specifies CAWSQTGMEQFF.

V gene TRBV30 combines with J gene TRBJ1-4, with D hard to call. The V gene's germline CDR1 is GTSNPN and CDR2 SVGIG (reference sequence). The V gene lost 0 bases and the J gene lost 8 bases, with 7 bases spanning the gap. The CDR3 totals 12 residues. The CDR3 region is CAWSVLGEKLFF. Here the CDR3 DNA reads TGTGCCTGGAGTGTCTTGGGGGAAAAACTGTTTTTT.

The chain combines TRBV5-4 with TRBJ2-3; D is undetermined. The CDR3 totals 13 residues. Germline loops: CDR1 SGHNT, CDR2 YYREEE (reference sequence). The V and J ends lost 4 bases and 2 bases respectively, with 8 bases between them. The CDR3 region is CASSARHTDTQYF. The CDR3, as DNA: TGTGCCAGCAGCGCCCGACACACAGATACGCAGTATTTT.

This clone was seen a handful of times. The CDR3, as DNA: TGTGCCAGCAGCCACGGAGGGGGCGATGGCTACACCTTC. This codes for CASSHGGGDGYTF. The chain couples TRBV14 to TRBJ1-2, with 7 bases fitting TRBD1. The V gene end was trimmed by 3 bases and the J gene end by 6 bases; junction bases not matched to a gene: 4. The V gene's germline CDR1 is SGHDN and CDR2 FVKESK. The CDR3 runs 13 residues.

V usage is TRBV29-1 and J usage is TRBJ2-7; D ambiguous. V lost 7 bases and J lost 0, with 10 bases in between. Germline CDR1 and CDR2: SQVTM and ANQGSEA. The CDR3 contains 12 residues. CDR3 amino acids: CSAGESSYEQYF. The CDR3 bases are TGCAGCGCCGGAGAGAGCTCCTACGAGCAGTACTTC.

V gene TRBV29-1 combines with J gene TRBJ2-7; 7 bases align to TRBD2. The CDR3 has 15 residues. The germline gives CDR1 SQVTM, CDR2 ANQGSEA. The V and J ends lost 0 bases and 3 bases, in that order; junction bases with no gene match: 8. CDR3 amino acids: CSVEDPAGELYEQYF. The CDR3 DNA reads TGCAGCGTTGAAGATCCGGCGGGGGAGCTCTACGAGCAGTACTTC.

This chain's CDR3 is CASSYTQADTQYF. For the CDR3, the DNA is TGTGCCAGCAGCTATACACAGGCAGATACGCAGTATTTT. The J gene is TRBJ2-3, the V gene TRBV7-2; D might be TRBD1 (5 bases). The CDR3 extends over 13 amino acids. In germline, CDR1 is SGHTA, CDR2 FQGNSA. V gave up 4 bases and J gave up 4 bases, with 9 bases separating them.

The chain uses TRBV27 and TRBJ1-5, with D possibly matching TRBD1 (6 bases). Germline CDR1 MNHEY, CDR2 SMNVEV (reference sequence). The CDR3 has 14 residues. V dropped 6 bases and J dropped 2 bases, with 11 bases sitting between them. As DNA, the CDR3 is TGTGCCAGCAGACAGGGAGAGGGCAATCAGCCCCAGCATTTT. It encodes CASRQGEGNQPQHF.

V usage is TRBV29-1 and J usage is TRBJ2-4; 9 nucleotides match TRBD1. The CDR3 has 14 amino acids. Trimming at V came to 6 bases and at J to 4 bases, leaving 7 bases not matched to a gene. Germline lookup yields CDR1 SQVTM and CDR2 ANQGSEA. The CDR3 here is CSVRDREAKNIQYF. The CDR3 coding sequence is TGCAGCGTCCGGGACAGGGAGGCGAAAAACATTCAGTACTTC.

This clone was seen a handful of times. DNA of the CDR3: TGCAGCGTCCGGGACACCAAACAGTATGGCTACACCTTC. Translation gives CSVRDTKQYGYTF. The V call is TRBV29-1, the J call TRBJ1-2; D might be TRBD1 (6 bases). Germline V gives CDR1 SQVTM, CDR2 ANQGSEA. V gave up 6 bases and J gave up 5 bases, with 16 bases separating them. The CDR3 length is 13 residues.

This clone was detected only a few times. This sequence joins TRBV29-1 and TRBJ2-7, with 7 bases fitting TRBD1. CDR3 length equals 13 residues. Losses at the gene ends were 0 bases for V and 3 bases for J; bases not matched to a gene: 2. CDR1 and CDR2 (germline): SQVTM, ANQGSEA. CDR3 coding DNA: TGCAGCGTTGAAGAAGGGACAGTCTACGAGCAGTACTTC. Its protein product is CSVEEGTVYEQYF.

The rearrangement joins TRBV29-1 to TRBJ2-7, with D uncertain. The CDR3 spans 11 residues. The germline V gene has CDR1 SQVTM and CDR2 ANQGSEA. V lost 5 bases and J 6 bases, leaving 11 bases between the germline ends. CDR3: CSVRTELEQYF. In DNA form, the CDR3 reads TGCAGCGTTAGGACCGAGCTCGAGCAGTACTTC.

The chain couples TRBV19 to TRBJ2-3, with 8 bases identical to TRBD1. V dropped 6 bases and J dropped 4; count of bases not matched to a gene: 3. The CDR3 is 13 residues long. CDR1 is LNHDA and CDR2 is SQIVND in the germline V gene (reference sequence). The CDR3 bases are TGTGCCAGTAGGGACAGGGAGTCAGATACGCAGTATTTT. Protein: CASRDRESDTQYF.